Given below is one TCR beta chain in context. This CDR3 contains 16 residues. The J segment lost 1 base and the V segment lost 4 bases, leaving 7 bases of the junction unmatched. Germline V gene sequence: CDR1 SGHRS, CDR2 YFSETQ. As originally analysed: Reference gene primer amplification yielded estimated nucleated cell counts. The protocol was immunoSEQ multiplex PCR, while the TCRdb copy is restricted to in-frame clones and leaves out a portion. V, J and clone size are those of that table, while D and trimming were read from the DNA. The sample consists of about 130,000 clones, about 87% of them appearing once. This sample is part of a study of blood T cell repertoires in COVID-19. Background on the study: Italy, Spain and the United States were the sources of the convalescent and acute COVID-19 samples. In each case, the material was cDNA or gDNA derived from T cells, B-cell-depleted T cells, or PBMCs.

The receptor comes from a woman aged 55-70 years with acute or convalescent COVID-19. V is TRBV5-1 and J is TRBJ2-2, with TRBD1 identical over 7 bases. Sequenced: peripheral blood. CDR3 protein: CASSPLTGRNTGELFF. The CDR3 region has the DNA TGCGCCAGCAGCCCCCTGACAGGGAGGAACACCGGGGAGCTGTTTTTT. Full variable domain (missing parts from reference TRBV5-1 and TRBJ2-2): KAGVTQTPRYLIKTRGQQVTLSCSPISGHRSVSWYQQTPGQGLQFLFEYFSETQRNKGNFPGRFSGRQFSNSRSEMNVSTLELGDSALYLCASSPLTGRNTGELFFGEGSRLTVL.